This T cell receptor beta chain is from a study of early T cells in non-severe SARS-CoV-2 infection. The J segment lost 6 bases and the V segment lost 3 bases, leaving 4 bases of the junction unmatched. This CDR3 is 14 amino acids long. Germline-derived CDR1 and CDR2 are MRHNA and SNTAGT. Individual cDNA molecules each received unique molecular identifiers attached to them. TCRdb called the 5' RACE reads again in MiXCR, with one record for every CDR3 protein. The sample carries approximately 41,000 distinct CDR3 sequences, about 5% recorded once. This clonotype has a count of ten or more. The chain is built from TRBV6-4 and TRBJ2-3; 9 positions agree with TRBD2. The sample taken for sequencing was whole blood. The origin of this receptor is an adult who was a healthcare worker with PCR-confirmed SARS-CoV-2 infection or an uninfected control (not recorded which). DNA of the CDR3: TGTGCCAGCAGTGAAGCGGGGGGTTATGATACGCAGTATTTT. It yields the protein CASSEAGGYDTQYF.